A selection of T cell receptor beta chains follows, all from one sample in a study of identical twins. TCRdb re-analysed the 5' RACE reads in MiXCR, keeping a single row per CDR3 protein. The table shows around 960,000 distinct CDR3 sequences, with roughly an eighth occurring only once. The same sample was also used in a study of yellow fever vaccine responses in identical twins.

The sequenced sample was PBMCs. Every receptor here comes from a woman aged 18-29 years in good health. Each CDR3 is given with its conserved first and last residue. D genes are given only for firm matches. Clone size is not always given. Where it is, it says once, few, many or a class for expanded clones.

size: few; J: TRBJ1-6; D: NA; V: TRBV28; DNA: TGTGCCAGTTTGGGCCAGAATTCACCCCTCCACTTT; CDR3: CASLGQNSPLHF
size: NA; J: TRBJ2-3; D: NA; V: TRBV12-3/TRBV12-4; DNA: TGTGCCAGCGGGGGGGCGTTTGATACGCAGTATTTT; CDR3: CASGGAFDTQYF
size: many; J: TRBJ1-2; D: TRBD1; V: TRBV7-7; DNA: TGTGCCAGCACCCTAAGGACAGGGGATGGCTACACCTTC; CDR3: CASTLRTGDGYTF
size: few; J: TRBJ2-1; D: NA; V: TRBV7-9; DNA: TGTGCCAGCAGCTTAGAGTTTCAGAGGTCCTACAATGAGCAGTTCTTC; CDR3: CASSLEFQRSYNEQFF
size: few; J: TRBJ2-5; D: TRBD1; V: TRBV20-1; DNA: TGCAGTGCTAGGTTGTACAGGGGGTGGCAAGAGACCCAGTACTTC; CDR3: CSARLYRGWQETQYF
size: many; J: TRBJ2-1; D: NA; V: TRBV5-1; DNA: TGTGCCAGCAGCCTGCCGGGAAATGAGCAGTTCTTC; CDR3: CASSLPGNEQFF
size: NA; J: TRBJ2-7; D: NA; V: TRBV7-8; DNA: TGTGCCAGCAGCAGAGACCTAGAGGTCTACGAGCAGTACTTC; CDR3: CASSRDLEVYEQYF
size: NA; J: TRBJ2-1; D: TRBD1; V: TRBV10-3; DNA: TGTGCCATCAGTGTGGGACAGGGGGCGCGTTATAGCAATGAGCAGTTCTTC; CDR3: CAISVGQGARYSNEQFF
size: many; J: TRBJ2-7; D: TRBD2; V: TRBV20-1; DNA: TGCAGTGCTAGTACGGCCCCTAGTGTAGCGGGAGGCTCCTACGAGCAGTACTTC; CDR3: CSASTAPSVAGGSYEQYF
size: few; J: TRBJ1-1; D: NA; V: TRBV13; DNA: TGTGCCAGCAGCCCGCGGGACATGCGGGACACTGAAGCTTTCTTT; CDR3: CASSPRDMRDTEAFF
size: few; J: TRBJ1-2; D: TRBD1; V: TRBV7-9; DNA: TGTGCCAGCAGCTTAGGACAGGGGGTCGATGGCTACACCTTC; CDR3: CASSLGQGVDGYTF
size: few; J: TRBJ2-1; D: NA; V: TRBV5-8; DNA: TGTGCCAGCAGCTTACGCCCAGGGGGGGCAAACTACAATGAGCAGTTCTTC; CDR3: CASSLRPGGANYNEQFF
size: many; J: TRBJ2-1; D: NA; V: TRBV7-3; DNA: TGTGCCAGCAGCACAATCAACCAGGCGTACAATGAGCAGTTCTTC; CDR3: CASSTINQAYNEQFF
size: NA; J: TRBJ2-1; D: NA; V: TRBV6-2/TRBV6-3; DNA: TGTGCCAGCAGAAGGAGGGGGGCCGACTACAATGAGCAGTTCTTC; CDR3: CASRRRGADYNEQFF
size: few; J: TRBJ2-7; D: NA; V: TRBV11-2; DNA: TGTGCCAGCAGCTTAGGTATCCGCGACGAGCAGTACTTC; CDR3: CASSLGIRDEQYF
size: NA; J: TRBJ2-5; D: TRBD2; V: TRBV9; DNA: TGTGCCAGCAGCGTAGCGGTTACTAGCGGGAGTCTTCCGACCCAGTACTTC; CDR3: CASSVAVTSGSLPTQYF
size: many; J: TRBJ1-1; D: NA; V: TRBV25-1; DNA: TGTGCCAGCAGTGAATATGCAGGGAGCACTGAAGCTTTCTTT; CDR3: CASSEYAGSTEAFF
size: NA; J: TRBJ2-3; D: TRBD2; V: TRBV20-1; DNA: TGCAGTGCCGACCAGGGAGGGAGCACAGATACGCAGTATTTT; CDR3: CSADQGGSTDTQYF
size: many; J: TRBJ2-1; D: TRBD2; V: TRBV24-1; DNA: TGTGCCACCACACCCGGGACTAGCGGGAGGCGGGACTCCTACAATGAGCAGTTCTTC; CDR3: CATTPGTSGRRDSYNEQFF
size: NA; J: TRBJ2-2; D: TRBD2; V: TRBV29-1; DNA: TGCAGCGGGGGTGCTAGCGGGCCCTCGAACACCGGGGAGCTGTTTTTT; CDR3: CSGGASGPSNTGELFF
size: NA; J: TRBJ2-2; D: TRBD2; V: TRBV12-3/TRBV12-4; DNA: TGTGCCAGCAGTATTGGACTAGCGACCGGGGAGCTGTTTTTT; CDR3: CASSIGLATGELFF
size: few; J: TRBJ2-7; D: TRBD1; V: TRBV7-9; DNA: TGTGCCAGCAGCCTCAAAGGGGACAGGGGGTTCTCCTACGAGCAGTACTTC; CDR3: CASSLKGDRGFSYEQYF
size: NA; J: TRBJ2-7; D: TRBD2; V: TRBV12-3/TRBV12-4; DNA: TGTGCCAGCAGTCCAGGGACTAGCGGGTTTCCCGAGCAGTACTTC; CDR3: CASSPGTSGFPEQYF
size: few; J: TRBJ1-5; D: NA; V: TRBV7-8; DNA: TGTGCCAGCAGCCACCGGGCCCCTACACCCTATAGCAATCAGCCCCAGCATTTT; CDR3: CASSHRAPTPYSNQPQHF
size: many; J: TRBJ2-3; D: NA; V: TRBV5-1; DNA: TGCGCCAGCATGATACCCGCGACCGGGACAGATACGCAGTATTTT; CDR3: CASMIPATGTDTQYF
size: few; J: TRBJ2-2; D: NA; V: TRBV12-3/TRBV12-4; DNA: TGTGCCAGCAGTTCGGAGGGACACTACACCGGGGAGCTGTTTTTT; CDR3: CASSSEGHYTGELFF
size: few; J: TRBJ2-7; D: NA; V: TRBV10-3; DNA: TGTGCCACCCGCCTCGGGAGCGAGCAGTACTTC; CDR3: CATRLGSEQYF
size: many; J: TRBJ1-1; D: TRBD1; V: TRBV12-3/TRBV12-4; DNA: TGTGCCAGCAGTTTTATGACCGGGACAGGACGGAACACTGAAGCTTTCTTT; CDR3: CASSFMTGTGRNTEAFF
size: few; J: TRBJ2-5; D: TRBD2; V: TRBV7-8; DNA: TGTGCCAGCAGCTTAGGACTAGCGGGGAGCCAAGAGACCCAGTACTTC; CDR3: CASSLGLAGSQETQYF
size: many; J: TRBJ1-1; D: TRBD1; V: TRBV12-3/TRBV12-4; DNA: TGTGCCACCCGGGGGACAGGTTACACTGAAGCTTTCTTT; CDR3: CATRGTGYTEAFF
size: NA; J: TRBJ1-1; D: NA; V: TRBV5-6; DNA: TGTGCCAGCAGTCTGGGGTGGATGGGGAACACTGAAGCTTTCTTT; CDR3: CASSLGWMGNTEAFF
size: NA; J: TRBJ2-5; D: NA; V: TRBV2; DNA: TGTGCCAGCAGGGGGACTGCCGCGGGGTTCGACCAGTACTTC; CDR3: CASRGTAAGFDQYF
size: NA; J: TRBJ2-5; D: NA; V: TRBV29-1; DNA: TGCAGCGTAGTGACGGAGACCCAGTACTTC; CDR3: CSVVTETQYF
size: NA; J: TRBJ2-7; D: NA; V: TRBV9; DNA: TGTGCCAGCAGCGTCAGGGACTACGAGCAGTACTTC; CDR3: CASSVRDYEQYF
size: few; J: TRBJ2-1; D: NA; V: TRBV10-3; DNA: TGTGCCATCATAAGCGCTTACAATGAGCAGTTCTTC; CDR3: CAIISAYNEQFF
size: few; J: TRBJ2-2; D: NA; V: TRBV7-9; DNA: TGTGCCAGCAGACAAACGGACAGAGGGATTTCGGGGGAGCTGTTTTTT; CDR3: CASRQTDRGISGELFF
size: NA; J: TRBJ2-1; D: TRBD2; V: TRBV7-9; DNA: TGTGCCAGCAGTCCTCCTGAGCGGGAGGTCTCCTACAATGAGCAGTTCTTC; CDR3: CASSPPEREVSYNEQFF
size: few; J: TRBJ2-3; D: NA; V: TRBV3-1; DNA: TGTGCCAGCAGCCAAGGCGCGAGACGCGGAGGGGATACGCAGTATTTT; CDR3: CASSQGARRGGDTQYF
size: NA; J: TRBJ1-1; D: NA; V: TRBV2; DNA: TGTGCCAGTTCGATTGGTGAAGCTTTCTTT; CDR3: CASSIGEAFF
size: few; J: TRBJ2-1; D: TRBD2; V: TRBV12-3/TRBV12-4; DNA: TGTGCCAGCAGTTTAGCGGCTAGCGGGAGTTACAATGAGCAGTTCTTC; CDR3: CASSLAASGSYNEQFF
size: NA; J: TRBJ2-7; D: TRBD2; V: TRBV5-1; DNA: TGCGCCAGCAGCCACACTGGACTAGCGGGAGGCTCGACCTACGAGCAGTACTTC; CDR3: CASSHTGLAGGSTYEQYF
size: few; J: TRBJ2-1; D: TRBD2; V: TRBV10-3; DNA: TGTGCCATCAGTGGGCTAGCGGGGGGAGGTGAGCAGTTCTTC; CDR3: CAISGLAGGGEQFF
size: many; J: TRBJ2-7; D: NA; V: TRBV9; DNA: TGTGCCAGCAGCCCTGGGACAACGACCTACGAGCAGTACTTC; CDR3: CASSPGTTTYEQYF
size: few; J: TRBJ1-5; D: NA; V: TRBV15; DNA: TGTGCCACCAGCAGAGATTTTGCACGCAATAGCAATCAGCCCCAGCATTTT; CDR3: CATSRDFARNSNQPQHF
size: NA; J: TRBJ2-3; D: TRBD2; V: TRBV24-1; DNA: TGTGCCACCCGTCAAGCGGGAGGGGTAGATACGCAGTATTTT; CDR3: CATRQAGGVDTQYF